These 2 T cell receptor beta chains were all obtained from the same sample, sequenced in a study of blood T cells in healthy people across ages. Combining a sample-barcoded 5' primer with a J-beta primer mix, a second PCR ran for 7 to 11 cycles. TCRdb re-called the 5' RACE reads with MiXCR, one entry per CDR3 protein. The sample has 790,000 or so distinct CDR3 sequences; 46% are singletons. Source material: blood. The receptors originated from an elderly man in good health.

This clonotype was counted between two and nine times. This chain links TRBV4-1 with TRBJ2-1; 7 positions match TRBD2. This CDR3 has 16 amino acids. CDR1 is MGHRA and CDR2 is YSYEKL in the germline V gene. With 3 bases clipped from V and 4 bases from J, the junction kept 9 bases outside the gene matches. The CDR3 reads CASSQTPSGFYNEQFF. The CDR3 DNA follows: TGCGCCAGCAGCCAGACTCCTAGCGGTTTTTACAATGAGCAGTTCTTC.

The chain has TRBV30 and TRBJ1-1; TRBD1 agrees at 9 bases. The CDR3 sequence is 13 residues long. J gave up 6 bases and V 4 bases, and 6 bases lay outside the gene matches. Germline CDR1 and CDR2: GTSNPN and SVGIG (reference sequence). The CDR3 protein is CAWNGQGLAEAFF. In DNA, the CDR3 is TGTGCCTGGAACGGACAGGGGTTGGCTGAAGCTTTCTTT. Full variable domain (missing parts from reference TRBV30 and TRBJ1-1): SQTIHQWPATLVQPVGSPLSLECTVEGTSNPNLYWYRQAAGRGLQLLFYSVGIGQISSEVPQNLSASRPQDRQFILSSKKLLLSDSGFYLCAWNGQGLAEAFFGQGTRLTVV.